The source of this TCR beta chain is a study of cytomegalovirus exposure and HLA in healthy donors. General study findings and limits: In the 120 validation repertoires, approximately 94% of cluster scores exceeded 0, per a later analysis. Among the CMV-associated chains, three were confirmed in vitro as specific for CMV antigens. A list of 150 or so TCR beta chains associated with cytomegalovirus was given.

Worth noting for this clone: As yet, its antigen is unknown.

Sequencing used immunoSEQ multiplex PCR; TCRdb keeps in-frame clones, though not all of them. The sample includes some 250,000 clones, 70% to 90% of them seen just once. The CDR3 loop spans 19 amino acids. Trimming at V came to 4 bases and at J to 0 bases, leaving 15 bases not matched to a gene. Germline loops: CDR1 MGHRA, CDR2 YSYEKL. The specimen was PBMCs. This receptor was obtained from a woman aged 30 to 39 in good health and CMV-seropositive. The chain recombines TRBV4-1 with TRBJ2-7; 10 nucleotides agree with TRBD2. The CDR3 here is CASSPTTGPAGGSSYEQYF. CDR3 in DNA: TGCGCCAGCAGCCCAACCACTGGACCAGCGGGAGGGAGCTCCTACGAGCAGTACTTC.